A single sample gave rise to the 9 T cell receptor beta chains below, sequenced in a study of blood T cell repertoires in COVID-19. Libraries were prepared by immunoSEQ multiplex PCR; TCRdb keeps only in-frame clonotypes and omits some of them. Of 350,000 to 550,000 clones in the sample, nearly 90% are singletons; the top ten hold just under 2%. Sequencing was done on a sample of PBMCs or T cells enriched from blood (not recorded which). The receptors shown here come from a woman aged 18-30 years with acute COVID-19.

The chain is built from TRBV25-1 and TRBJ1-2; D is perhaps TRBD1 (5 bases). Germline V gives CDR1 MGHDK, CDR2 SYGVNS. With 5 bases removed from V and 0 bases from J, the gap between germline ends came to 7 bases. The CDR3 sequence is 13 residues long. CDR3 amino acids: CASSRQTNYGYTF. CDR3 nucleotide sequence: TGTGCCAGCAGTAGACAGACTAACTATGGCTACACCTTC.

The rearrangement links TRBV6-1 to TRBJ1-1; the D is unclear. Trimming took off 3 bases at V and 3 bases at J, with 20 bases between the two ends. CDR3 length equals 17 residues. Germline loops: CDR1 MNHNS, CDR2 SASEGT. The CDR3, as DNA: TGTGCCAGCAGTGAGGGTGGCAGGTGGCTACCGGACACTGAAGCTTTCTTT. Translating it yields CASSEGGRWLPDTEAFF.

The chain recombines TRBV28 with TRBJ1-4; D gene unclear. Germline CDR1 MDHEN, CDR2 SYDVKM. The V gene lost 3 bases and the J gene lost 8 bases, with 10 bases spanning the gap. The CDR3 contains 13 residues. CDR3 coding DNA: TGTGCCAGCAGTTTTCTCGTCTCCGAAAAACTGTTTTTT. It encodes CASSFLVSEKLFF.

The chain uses TRBV6-5 and TRBJ1-4; D not certain. The V end was cut by 5 bases, the J end by 8 bases, with 12 bases between. The CDR3 is 13 amino acids. Germline values: CDR1 MNHEY, CDR2 SVGAGI. In DNA form, the CDR3 reads TGTGCCAGCAGTAGAAGACGGGAGGAAAAACTGTTTTTT. It translates to CASSRRREEKLFF.

J is TRBJ2-2 and V is TRBV5-4; 9 nucleotides align to TRBD2. Trimming cost V 4 bases and J 8 bases; bases outside gene matches: 12. This CDR3 is built from 16 residues. Germline assignment: CDR1 SGHNT and CDR2 YYREEE (reference sequence). The CDR3 sequence: CASSPLGGRAGGELFF. The CDR3 DNA reads as TGTGCCAGCAGCCCCCTGGGCGGGAGGGCCGGTGGGGAGCTGTTTTTT. The whole variable domain, remainder taken from reference TRBV5-4 and TRBJ2-2, is ETGVTQSPTHLIKTRGQQVTLRCSSQSGHNTVSWYQQALGQGPQFIFQYYREEENGRGNFPPRFSGLQFPNYSSELNVNALELDDSALYLCASSPLGGRAGGELFFGEGSRLTVL.

This clone was observed a handful of times. Other DNA sequences in this sample translate to the same CDR3. The gene calls are TRBV9 and TRBJ1-4; 7 bases are shared with TRBD1. The germline V gene encodes CDR1 SGDLS and CDR2 YYNGEE. Germline trimming cut 0 bases from V and 2 bases from J; bases unmatched to any gene: 1. The CDR3 spans 15 residues. In DNA, the CDR3 is TGTGCCAGCAGCGTAGGAGGGGGCACTAATGAAAAACTGTTTTTT. Its translation is CASSVGGGTNEKLFF.

There are a few counts of this clone. V is TRBV3-1 (or the pseudogene TRBV3-2) and J is TRBJ1-4; weak D call: TRBD1 (5 bases). V was shortened by 1 base and J by 12 bases, with 18 bases between the two germline ends. Germline V gene data show CDR1 as LGHDT and CDR2 as YNNKEL (reference sequence). CDR3 size: 15 residues. CDR3 coding DNA: TGTGCCAGCAGCCAAGGAGGGGCCGGGACTTTGGAACTGTTTTTT. Encoded protein: CASSQGGAGTLELFF.

The chain employs TRBV12-3 or TRBV12-4 and TRBJ2-1; a weak D match, TRBD2 (6 bases). The length of the CDR3 is 13 residues. The germline V and J ends were trimmed by 8 bases and 9 bases, with 17 bases remaining between them. The CDR3 is CASGKRVWGEQFF. CDR3 in DNA: TGTGCCAGCGGAAAGCGGGTTTGGGGTGAGCAGTTCTTC.

The chain joins TRBV6-6 to TRBJ1-3, with D possibly matching TRBD1 (5 bases). Germline loops: CDR1 MNHNY, CDR2 SVGAGI (reference sequence). This CDR3 has 14 residues. The V and J ends lost 4 bases and 3 bases respectively, with 10 bases between them. CDR3 amino acids: CASSSRQSGNTIYF. The CDR3 nucleotides read TGTGCCAGCAGTTCTCGACAGAGTGGAAACACCATATATTTT.